This record looks at one TCR beta chain sequence and its context. Per the original data handling: Counts of nucleated cells, estimated from reference gene primer amplification, were obtained. This table comes from immunoSEQ multiplex PCR, and its TCRdb copy is limited to in-frame clones, with some not included. The V and J calls and the clone size are those of that table, but D and trimming were determined from the DNA. The table shows about 110,000 clones, with roughly 85% occurring only once. CDR1 and CDR2 from the germline V gene are LNHDA and SQIVND (reference sequence). This CDR3 is built from 13 residues. Trimming took 6 bases from V and 5 from J, leaving 10 bases between them. The data were obtained in a study of blood T cell repertoires in COVID-19. The wider study: Acute and convalescent COVID-19 specimens originated in the United States, Italy and Spain. Sample material is recorded as cDNA or gDNA derived from T cells, B-cell-depleted T cells, or PBMCs.

This TCR came from a human donor in a cohort sampled during active COVID-19. This chain uses TRBV19 with TRBJ2-2; D uncertain. Material for sequencing was peripheral blood. The CDR3: CASRPQITGELFF. The CDR3 DNA reads as TGTGCCAGTAGGCCACAGATAACCGGGGAGCTGTTTTTT.